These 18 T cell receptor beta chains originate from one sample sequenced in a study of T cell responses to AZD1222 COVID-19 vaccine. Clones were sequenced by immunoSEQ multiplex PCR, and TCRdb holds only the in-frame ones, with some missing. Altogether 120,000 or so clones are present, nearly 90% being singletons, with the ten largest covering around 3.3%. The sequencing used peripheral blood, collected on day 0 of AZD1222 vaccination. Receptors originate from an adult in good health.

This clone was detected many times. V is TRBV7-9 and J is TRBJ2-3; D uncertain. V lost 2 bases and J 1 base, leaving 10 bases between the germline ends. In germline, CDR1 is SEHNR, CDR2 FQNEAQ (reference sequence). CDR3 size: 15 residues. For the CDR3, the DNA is TGTGCCAGCAGCTTATATGTTGCGGGCACAGATACGCAGTATTTT. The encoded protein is CASSLYVAGTDTQYF.

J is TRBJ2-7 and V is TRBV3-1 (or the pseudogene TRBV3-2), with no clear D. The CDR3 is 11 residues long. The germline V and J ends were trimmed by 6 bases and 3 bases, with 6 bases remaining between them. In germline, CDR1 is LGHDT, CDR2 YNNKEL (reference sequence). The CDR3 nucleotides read TGTGCCAGCAGTTCCCTCTACGAGCAGTACTTC. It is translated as CASSSLYEQYF.

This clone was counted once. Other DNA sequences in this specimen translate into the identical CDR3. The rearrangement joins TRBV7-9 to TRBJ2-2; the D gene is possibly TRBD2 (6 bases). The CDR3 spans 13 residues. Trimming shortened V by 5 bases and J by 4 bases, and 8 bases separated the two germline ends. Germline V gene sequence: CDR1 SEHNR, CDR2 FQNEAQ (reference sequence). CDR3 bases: TGTGCCAGCAGCCTCGGGGGCACCGGGGAGCTGTTTTTT. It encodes CASSLGGTGELFF.

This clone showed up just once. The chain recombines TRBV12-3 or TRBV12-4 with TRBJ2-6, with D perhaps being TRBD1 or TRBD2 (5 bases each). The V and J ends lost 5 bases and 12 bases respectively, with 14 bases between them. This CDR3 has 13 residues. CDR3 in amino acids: CASSAWGSFVLTF. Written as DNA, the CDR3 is TGTGCCAGCAGTGCCTGGGGGTCCTTCGTCCTGACTTTC.

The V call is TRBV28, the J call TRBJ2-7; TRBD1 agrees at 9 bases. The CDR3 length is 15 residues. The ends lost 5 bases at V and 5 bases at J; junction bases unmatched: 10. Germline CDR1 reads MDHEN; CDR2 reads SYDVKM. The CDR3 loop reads CASSPPSGQGHEQYF. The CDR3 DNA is TGTGCCAGCAGTCCCCCTTCGGGACAGGGCCACGAGCAGTACTTC.

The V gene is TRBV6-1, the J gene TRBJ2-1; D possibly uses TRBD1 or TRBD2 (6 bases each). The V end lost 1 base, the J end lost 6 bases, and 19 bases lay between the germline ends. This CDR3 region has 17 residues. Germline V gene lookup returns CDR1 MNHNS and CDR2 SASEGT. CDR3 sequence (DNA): TGTGCCAGCAGTGAAGGACGGGGGCCCTACAGTCGCAATGAGCAGTTCTTC. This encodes CASSEGRGPYSRNEQFF.

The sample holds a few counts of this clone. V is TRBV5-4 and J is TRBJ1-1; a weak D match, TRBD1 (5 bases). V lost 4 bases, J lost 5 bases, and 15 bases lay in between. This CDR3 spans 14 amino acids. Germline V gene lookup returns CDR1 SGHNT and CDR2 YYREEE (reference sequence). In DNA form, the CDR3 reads TGTGCCAGCAGCCCTAGGGGTCTGGGAACTGAAGCTTTCTTT. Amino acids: CASSPRGLGTEAFF.

CDR3 loop: CAWSEAGLDEKLFF. CDR3 sequence (DNA): TGTGCCTGGAGTGAGGCGGGGTTGGATGAAAAACTGTTTTTT. This chain links TRBV30 with TRBJ1-4; D is unresolved. Trimming stripped 1 base from V and 6 bases from J, with 12 bases between. The CDR3 is 14 amino acids. From germline, CDR1 is GTSNPN and CDR2 SVGIG (reference sequence).

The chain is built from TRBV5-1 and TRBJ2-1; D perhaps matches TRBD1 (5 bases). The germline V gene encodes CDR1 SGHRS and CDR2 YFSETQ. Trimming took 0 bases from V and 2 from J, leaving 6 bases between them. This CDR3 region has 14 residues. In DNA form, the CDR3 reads TGCGCCAGCAGCTTGGACAGGCCCTACAATGAGCAGTTCTTC. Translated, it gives CASSLDRPYNEQFF.

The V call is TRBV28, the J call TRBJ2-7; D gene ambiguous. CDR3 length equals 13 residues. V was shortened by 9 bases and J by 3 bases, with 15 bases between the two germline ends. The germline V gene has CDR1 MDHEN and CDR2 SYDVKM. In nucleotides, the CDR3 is TGTGCCAGAGCAGGCAGACCCTTCTACGAGCAGTACTTC. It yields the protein CARAGRPFYEQYF.

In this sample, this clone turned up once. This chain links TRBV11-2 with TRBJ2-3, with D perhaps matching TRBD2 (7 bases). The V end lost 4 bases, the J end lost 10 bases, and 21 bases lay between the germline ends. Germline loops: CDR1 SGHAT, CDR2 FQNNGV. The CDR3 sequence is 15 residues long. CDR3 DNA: TGTGCCAGCAGCTCGCAGGGGCGGAACCGGGGGGCGCAGTATTTT. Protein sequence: CASSSQGRNRGAQYF. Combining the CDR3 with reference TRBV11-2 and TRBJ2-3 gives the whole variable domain EAGVAQSPRYKIIEKRQSVAFWCNPISGHATLYWYQQILGQGPKLLIQFQNNGVVDDSQLPKDRFSAERLKGVDSTLKIQPAKLEDSAVYLCASSSQGRNRGAQYFGPGTRLTVL.

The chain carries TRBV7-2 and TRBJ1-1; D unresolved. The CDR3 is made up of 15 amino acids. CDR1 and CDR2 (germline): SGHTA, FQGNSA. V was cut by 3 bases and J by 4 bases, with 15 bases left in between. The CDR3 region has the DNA TGTGCCAGCAGCTTGCGATGGGCCGGCCCCACTGAAGCTTTCTTT. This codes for CASSLRWAGPTEAFF.

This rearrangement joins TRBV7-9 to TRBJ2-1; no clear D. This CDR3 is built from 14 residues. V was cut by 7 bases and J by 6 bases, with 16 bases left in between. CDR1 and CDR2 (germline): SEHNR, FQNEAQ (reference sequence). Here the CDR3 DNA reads TGTGCCAGCAACTACAAGATGGGAAGCAATGAGCAGTTCTTC. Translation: CASNYKMGSNEQFF.

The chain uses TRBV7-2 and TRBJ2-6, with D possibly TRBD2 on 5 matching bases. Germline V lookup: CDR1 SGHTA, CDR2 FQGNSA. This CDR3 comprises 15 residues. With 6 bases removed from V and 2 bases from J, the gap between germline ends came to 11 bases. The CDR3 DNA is TGTGCCAGCAGACCGGGGTCTACTGGGGCCAACGTCCTGACTTTC. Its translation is CASRPGSTGANVLTF.

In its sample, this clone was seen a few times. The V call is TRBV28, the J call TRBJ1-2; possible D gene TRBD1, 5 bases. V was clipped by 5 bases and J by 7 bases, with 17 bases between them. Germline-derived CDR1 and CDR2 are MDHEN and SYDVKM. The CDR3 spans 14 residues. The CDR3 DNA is TGTGCCAGCAGTACGCCGGGGGGGACCAGTGGCTACACCTTC. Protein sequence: CASSTPGGTSGYTF.

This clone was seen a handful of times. The CDR3 loop reads CATSRDLEDGNQPQHF. The CDR3 nucleotides are TGTGCCACCAGCAGAGATTTGGAAGATGGCAATCAGCCCCAGCATTTT. The rearrangement links TRBV15 to TRBJ1-5; no clear D gene. Trimming removed 0 bases at V and 2 bases at J, with 11 bases between. The CDR3 has 16 residues. CDR1 and CDR2 from the germline V gene are LNHNV and YYDKDF (reference sequence).

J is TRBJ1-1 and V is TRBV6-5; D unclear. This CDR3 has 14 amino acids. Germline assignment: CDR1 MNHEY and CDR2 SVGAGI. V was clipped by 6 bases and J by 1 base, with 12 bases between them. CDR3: CASRTDTWNTEAFF. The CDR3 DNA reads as TGTGCCAGCAGAACAGATACCTGGAACACTGAAGCTTTCTTT.

The CDR3 region is CASSQGTDVYGYTF. CDR3 DNA: TGTGCCAGCAGCCAGGGGACGGACGTCTATGGCTACACCTTC. The chain has TRBV7-2 and TRBJ1-2; possibly TRBD1 for D (6 bases). CDR3 size: 14 residues. Germline CDR1 and CDR2: SGHTA and FQGNSA. The V end was cut by 5 bases, the J end by 4 bases, with 14 bases between.